One and the same sample provided the 17 T cell receptor beta chains below, sequenced in a study of T-cell reconstitution after alpha-beta-depleted transplantation in children. Unique molecular identifiers were incorporated when the TCRbeta library was constructed. TCRdb re-derived calls from the PCR reads in MiXCR, one entry per CDR3 protein. The data hold about 220,000 distinct CDR3 sequences, with roughly 15% observed a single time. The sample consisted of PBMCs, mostly from graft donor cells, taken 360 days after TCRalphabeta/CD19-depleted stem cell transplant. These receptors all stem from a male patient aged 2-15 years who had a stem cell transplant for acute lymphoblastic leukemia, so the T cells may come from the graft donor.

The CDR3 is CASIQTGTVLYEQYF. Here the CDR3 DNA reads TGTGCCAGCATTCAAACCGGGACAGTACTCTACGAGCAGTACTTC. The chain is built from TRBV28 and TRBJ2-7; 7 nucleotides match TRBD1. In germline, CDR1 is MDHEN, CDR2 SYDVKM. The V segment lost 7 bases and the J segment 3 bases; nucleotides outside the gene matches: 12. This CDR3 contains 15 residues.

The sample holds a few counts of this clonotype. The chain has TRBV10-3 and TRBJ1-2, with 8 bases matching TRBD1. Per the germline V gene, CDR1 is ENHRY and CDR2 is SYGVKD. CDR3 length: 19 residues. J was trimmed by 2 bases and V by 6 bases; bases with no gene match: 20. DNA of the CDR3: TGTGCCATCAGCGAATCTAAGACAGTGGGTCAGGGGGCGAACTATGGCTACACCTTC. Translation: CAISESKTVGQGANYGYTF.

The chain links TRBV28 to TRBJ1-2; no clear D gene. The germline CDR1 and CDR2 sequences are MDHEN and SYDVKM. Trimming left V 7 bases short and J 0 bases short, with 15 bases between. The CDR3 covers 15 residues. The CDR3: CASILMRASNYGYTF. CDR3 in DNA: TGTGCCAGCATCTTGATGCGGGCCTCTAACTATGGCTACACCTTC.

V usage is TRBV5-1 and J usage is TRBJ2-7; TRBD1 agrees at 12 bases. Germline V gives CDR1 SGHRS, CDR2 YFSETQ. CDR3 size: 15 residues. V was pared by 4 bases and J by 3 bases, with 5 bases of the junction left unmatched. The CDR3 sequence is CASSGGTGGLYEQYF. CDR3 bases: TGCGCCAGCAGCGGGGGGACAGGGGGCCTCTACGAGCAGTACTTC.

The sample holds many counts of this clonotype. The chain combines TRBV5-6 with TRBJ2-4; D remains unclear. Between the trimmed V and J ends, which lost 4 bases and 7 bases, there was a span of 15 bases. This CDR3 comprises 14 residues. Germline lookup yields CDR1 SGHDT and CDR2 YYEEEE. CDR3 sequence: CASSLWGTRNIQYF. DNA for the CDR3: TGTGCCAGCAGCCTCTGGGGAACTCGGAACATTCAGTACTTC.

The chain recombines TRBV6-2 or TRBV6-3 with TRBJ2-1; D is possibly TRBD1 or TRBD2 (5 bases each). CDR3 size: 16 residues. Germline V lookup: CDR1 MNHEY, CDR2 SVGEGT. V lost 4 bases, J lost 4 bases, and 17 bases lay in between. CDR3 DNA: TGTGCCAGCAGTTCAGCCACTATGGGGGTGTACAATGAGCAGTTCTTC. It translates to CASSSATMGVYNEQFF.

This chain connects TRBV5-1 to TRBJ1-6; tentatively, D is TRBD1 (5 bases). Germline V gene lookup returns CDR1 SGHRS and CDR2 YFSETQ. The CDR3 loop spans 15 amino acids. V was trimmed by 2 bases and J by 4 bases, leaving 10 bases between them. The CDR3 sequence: CASSFWGTYNSPLHF. CDR3 sequence (DNA): TGCGCCAGCAGCTTCTGGGGGACTTATAATTCACCCCTCCACTTT.

The V call is TRBV18, the J call TRBJ2-1; 7 nucleotides line up with TRBD2. Trimming cost V 4 bases and J 0 bases; bases outside gene matches: 3. The CDR3 sequence is 15 residues long. Germline-derived CDR1 and CDR2 are KGHSH and LQKENI. DNA of the CDR3: TGTGCCAGCTCACAACCGGGGGGCTCCTACAATGAGCAGTTCTTC. The encoded protein is CASSQPGGSYNEQFF.

This clonotype was counted a few times. The rearrangement uses TRBV7-9 and TRBJ2-2, with TRBD1 identical over 7 bases. The CDR3 covers 16 residues. CDR1 and CDR2 from the germline V gene are SEHNR and FQNEAQ (reference sequence). V lost 2 bases to trimming and J lost 2 bases; unmatched junction nucleotides: 5. This chain's CDR3 is CASSLPGTANTGELFF. CDR3 nucleotides: TGTGCCAGCAGCTTACCCGGGACAGCCAACACCGGGGAGCTGTTTTTT.

This clonotype was counted a few times. J is TRBJ2-3 and V is TRBV12-3 or TRBV12-4, with a tentative D call TRBD1 (5 bases). CDR3 length: 15 amino acids. Between the trimmed V and J ends, which lost 2 bases and 2 bases, there was a span of 11 bases. CDR3 DNA: TGTGCCAGCAGTTTAAAAGGGGCTTACACAGATACGCAGTATTTT. Translated, it gives CASSLKGAYTDTQYF.

The genes are TRBV20-1 and TRBJ2-3, with D possibly TRBD1 on 6 matching bases. The length of the CDR3 is 15 residues. CDR1 and CDR2 (germline): DFQATT, SNEGSKA (reference sequence). Trimming took off 6 bases at V and 2 bases at J, with 18 bases between the two ends. The CDR3 sequence: CSANFGTSNTDTQYF. The CDR3 nucleotides are TGCAGTGCCAACTTCGGGACATCGAACACAGATACGCAGTATTTT.

This clonotype turned up a few times. This chain uses TRBV4-3 with TRBJ2-7, with D perhaps TRBD2 (5 bases). Trimming stripped 1 base from V and 3 bases from J, with 10 bases between. The CDR3 spans 14 residues. Germline V gene lookup returns CDR1 LGHNA and CDR2 YSLEER. DNA for the CDR3: TGCGCCAGCAGCCAAGCCATCGGGATCTACGAGCAGTACTTC. This encodes CASSQAIGIYEQYF.

In its sample, this clonotype was seen many times. This rearrangement joins TRBV20-1 to TRBJ2-3; a weak D match, TRBD2 (5 bases). The V gene's germline CDR1 is DFQATT and CDR2 SNEGSKA (reference sequence). CDR3 length equals 15 residues. The germline V and J ends were trimmed by 0 bases and 7 bases, with 17 bases remaining between them. The CDR3 is CSARELLGNPNTQYF. CDR3 DNA: TGCAGTGCTAGAGAGCTACTAGGAAACCCCAATACGCAGTATTTT.

V usage is TRBV5-5 and J usage is TRBJ2-2, with TRBD1 matching over 7 bases. V shed 1 base, J shed 4 bases, and the junction held 7 bases outside the gene matches. The CDR3 runs to 16 residues. The germline V gene encodes CDR1 SGHKS and CDR2 YYEKEE (reference sequence). In DNA form, the CDR3 reads TGTGCCAGCAGCTTGCCCAGACAGGGACGCACCGGGGAGCTGTTTTTT. Translating gives CASSLPRQGRTGELFF. The full variable domain, rest sourced from reference TRBV5-5 and TRBJ2-2, is DAGVTQSPTHLIKTRGQQVTLRCSPISGHKSVSWYQQVLGQGPQFIFQYYEKEERGRGNFPDRFSARQFPNYSSELNVNALLLGDSALYLCASSLPRQGRTGELFFGEGSRLTVL.

The rearrangement joins TRBV10-3 to TRBJ1-2; unclear D gene. This CDR3 region has 12 residues. Germline V gene sequence: CDR1 ENHRY, CDR2 SYGVKD. V lost 4 bases to trimming and J lost 1 base, with 4 bases between them. This CDR3 reads CAISGINYGYTF. The CDR3 nucleotides are TGTGCCATCAGTGGGATTAACTATGGCTACACCTTC.

Remarks on this clonotype: One junction end disagrees with the germline gene, perhaps due to a read error. The V gene is TRBV28, the J gene TRBJ2-2; D might be TRBD1 (6 bases). This CDR3 spans 16 amino acids. Germline assignment: CDR1 MDHEN and CDR2 SYDVKM. The chain's CDR3 is CASGLRPTGTTGELFF. CDR3 bases: TGTGCCAGCGGTTTAAGGCCCACAGGGACCACCGGGGAGCTGTTTTTT.

This clonotype was detected only once. The chain couples TRBV12-3 or TRBV12-4 to TRBJ1-2; 8 nucleotides line up with TRBD1. The CDR3 runs to 14 residues. Trimming at V came to 7 bases and at J to 6 bases, leaving 10 bases not matched to a gene. The CDR3 region has the DNA TGTGCCAGCACTCCAGCCACAGGGGGAAATGGCTACACCTTC. It encodes CASTPATGGNGYTF.